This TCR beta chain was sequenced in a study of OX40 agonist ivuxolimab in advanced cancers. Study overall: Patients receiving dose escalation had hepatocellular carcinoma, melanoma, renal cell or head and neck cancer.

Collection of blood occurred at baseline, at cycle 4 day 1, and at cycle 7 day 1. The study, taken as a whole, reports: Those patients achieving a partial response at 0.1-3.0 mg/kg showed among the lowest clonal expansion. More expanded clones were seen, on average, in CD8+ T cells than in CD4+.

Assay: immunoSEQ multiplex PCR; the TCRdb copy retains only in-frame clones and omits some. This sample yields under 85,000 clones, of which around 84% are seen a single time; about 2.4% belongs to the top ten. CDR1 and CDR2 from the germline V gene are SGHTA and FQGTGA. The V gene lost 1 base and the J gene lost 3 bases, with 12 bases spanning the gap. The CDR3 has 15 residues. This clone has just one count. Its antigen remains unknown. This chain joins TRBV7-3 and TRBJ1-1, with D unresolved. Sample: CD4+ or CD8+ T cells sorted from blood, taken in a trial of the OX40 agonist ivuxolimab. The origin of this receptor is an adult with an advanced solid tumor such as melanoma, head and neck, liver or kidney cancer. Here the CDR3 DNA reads TGTGCCAGCAGCTTAAGTGGAGGGAAGCACACTGAAGCTTTCTTT. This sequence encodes CASSLSGGKHTEAFF.